The 25 T cell receptor beta chains below all came from one sample that was sequenced in a study of T cells after yellow fever vaccination. Using its own MiXCR run on the 5' RACE reads, TCRdb lists one record per CDR3 protein. The data show approximately 180,000 distinct CDR3 sequences, about 6% seen once. The sequences come from CD4+ T cells sorted from PBMCs, collected on the day of the first yellow fever vaccination. These receptors all come from a man aged 18 to 29 who received the YFV17D yellow fever vaccine.

This clonotype showed up many times. The chain has TRBV24-1 and TRBJ2-7, with a tentative D call TRBD1 (5 bases). CDR1 is KGHDR and CDR2 is SFDVKD in the germline V gene. With 9 bases removed from V and 2 bases from J, the gap between germline ends came to 10 bases. The length of the CDR3 is 12 residues. CDR3 bases: TGTGCCACCCGTTTGGGGCCCTACGAGCAGTACTTC. It translates to CATRLGPYEQYF.

There are many counts of this clonotype. The chain couples TRBV5-5 to TRBJ2-1; TRBD2 matches at 7 bases. CDR1 is SGHKS, CDR2 YYEKEE, per germline (reference sequence). The length of the CDR3 is 16 residues. Trimming took 7 bases from V and 9 from J; bases not matched to a gene: 19. The CDR3 is CASLQTPSLAAGEQFF. CDR3 in DNA: TGTGCCAGCTTACAAACCCCCAGCCTAGCGGCGGGTGAGCAGTTCTTC.

Worth noting for this clonotype: A much larger clonotype is one base distant, so this may be a read error. In nucleotides, the CDR3 is TGTGCCACCAGTGACCCCACACCCGACGGTGAGCAGTTCTTC. Amino acids: CATSDPTPDGEQFF. V gene TRBV24-1 combines with J gene TRBJ2-1; unclear D gene. Deletions cut 4 bases from V and 9 bases from J, with 15 bases between. The CDR3 has 14 residues. Looked up from germline, CDR1 is KGHDR and CDR2 is SFDVKD.

The rearrangement links TRBV30 to TRBJ2-3; a possible D gene is TRBD2 (5 bases). V was cut by 4 bases and J by 5 bases, with 10 bases left in between. The CDR3 length is 12 residues. CDR1 is GTSNPN and CDR2 is SVGIG in the germline V gene (reference sequence). The CDR3 DNA reads as TGTGCCTGGACTCTAGCAGGAGATACGCAGTATTTT. It yields the protein CAWTLAGDTQYF.

This clonotype was observed a handful of times. The genes are TRBV10-3 and TRBJ2-7; no definite D call. CDR1 is ENHRY, CDR2 SYGVKD, per germline. This CDR3 has 12 amino acids. The V gene lost 6 bases and the J gene lost 9 bases, with 15 bases spanning the gap. The CDR3 DNA reads TGTGCCATCAGCCCCGAGGCGCTTGGGCAGTACTTC. Its protein is CAISPEALGQYF.

There are a few counts of this clonotype. The V gene is TRBV20-1, the J gene TRBJ1-1; TRBD1 matches 9 bases. J lost 4 bases, V lost 0 bases, and 6 bases had no gene match. The V gene's germline CDR1 is DFQATT and CDR2 SNEGSKA (reference sequence). CDR3 length equals 15 residues. CDR3 nucleotide sequence: TGCAGTGCTAGAGACTCGGGACAGGGAATCACTGAAGCTTTCTTT. It yields the protein CSARDSGQGITEAFF.

This clonotype occurred many times. The V call is TRBV5-1, the J call TRBJ2-7, with D unclear. The CDR3 is 14 amino acids. Germline V gene lookup returns CDR1 SGHRS and CDR2 YFSETQ. The V end was cut by 4 bases, the J end by 2 bases, with 13 bases between. CDR3: CASSTGVTPYEQYV. CDR3 sequence (DNA): TGCGCCAGCAGCACTGGGGTTACACCCTACGAGCAGTACGTC.

The chain joins TRBV7-9 to TRBJ2-1; 8 bases are a match to TRBD2. The germline V gene has CDR1 SEHNR and CDR2 FQNEAQ (reference sequence). This CDR3 is 16 amino acids long. Unmatched junction bases numbered 11, after V lost 5 bases and J lost 5 bases. CDR3 coding DNA: TGTGCCAGCAGCGAGCTGGTCCTAGCGGGCCACAATGAGCAGTTCTTC. Its translation is CASSELVLAGHNEQFF.

V usage is TRBV5-1 and J usage is TRBJ2-2, with 9 positions matching TRBD1. The CDR3 sequence is 15 residues long. CDR1 and CDR2 (germline): SGHRS, YFSETQ. With V trimmed by 1 base and J by 7 bases, 5 bases remained unmatched. CDR3 sequence: CASSLLGQGNGELFF. Written as DNA, the CDR3 is TGCGCCAGCAGCTTGTTGGGACAGGGAAACGGGGAGCTGTTTTTT.

This clonotype was picked up many times. The V and J genes are TRBV3-1 and TRBJ2-5, with 7 bases aligning to TRBD2. Trimming took 3 bases from V and 7 from J; bases not matched to a gene: 2. The CDR3 is 12 amino acids. In germline, CDR1 is LGHDT, CDR2 YNNKEL (reference sequence). CDR3 protein: CASSQGGRTQYF. CDR3 nucleotide sequence: TGTGCCAGCAGCCAGGGGGGGAGGACCCAGTACTTC.

This chain joins TRBV20-1 and TRBJ1-2; D gene unclear. The CDR3 spans 17 residues. Trimming cost V 1 base and J 5 bases, with 23 bases left between them. Germline loops: CDR1 DFQATT, CDR2 SNEGSKA (reference sequence). The CDR3 loop reads CSARVTGESLKRYGYTF. Here the CDR3 DNA reads TGCAGTGCTAGAGTAACGGGCGAAAGTTTGAAGAGATATGGCTACACCTTC.

This clonotype has a count of ten or more. The chain is built from TRBV10-3 and TRBJ2-5, with 9 bases matching TRBD1. Losses at the gene ends were 11 bases for V and 1 base for J; bases not matched to a gene: 8. CDR3 length equals 14 residues. Germline assignment: CDR1 ENHRY and CDR2 SYGVKD. The CDR3 coding sequence is TGTGCCTCCACGCCGACAGGGGGCCAAGAGACCCAGTACTTC. Protein: CASTPTGGQETQYF.

This clonotype was recorded at least ten times. The chain couples TRBV14 to TRBJ2-3; D is unclear. The germline CDR1 and CDR2 sequences are SGHDN and FVKESK. V was pared by 6 bases and J by 0 bases, with 13 bases between. This CDR3 has 15 amino acids. Here the CDR3 reads CASRPLDGSTDTQYF. CDR3 in DNA: TGTGCCAGCAGGCCCTTGGACGGAAGCACAGATACGCAGTATTTT.

This clonotype was seen ten or more times. The DNA for the CDR3 is TGTGCCAGCTCATTCCGGGACACCAATGAGCAGTTCTTC. Its translation: CASSFRDTNEQFF. This chain joins TRBV18 and TRBJ2-1; D possibly corresponds to TRBD1 (6 bases). Trimming took 5 bases from V and 6 from J, leaving 11 bases between them. Germline CDR1 reads KGHSH; CDR2 reads LQKENI. The CDR3 sequence is 13 residues long.

This clonotype showed up just a few times. The V and J genes are TRBV7-9 and TRBJ2-2; TRBD2 might be the D (6 bases). The CDR3 runs 14 residues. Germline-derived CDR1 and CDR2 are SEHNR and FQNEAQ (reference sequence). V was shortened by 3 bases and J by 6 bases, with 11 bases between the two germline ends. CDR3: CASSFAGRSGELFF. The DNA for the CDR3 is TGTGCCAGCAGCTTCGCAGGGAGGTCCGGGGAGCTGTTTTTT.

V gene TRBV7-2 combines with J gene TRBJ1-5, with 9 bases identical to TRBD1. This CDR3 comprises 16 residues. With 4 bases clipped from V and 5 bases from J, the junction kept 9 bases outside the gene matches. In germline, CDR1 is SGHTA, CDR2 FQGNSA. The CDR3 here is CASSSAGTGFDQPQHF. DNA for the CDR3: TGTGCCAGCAGCTCGGCTGGGACAGGGTTTGATCAGCCCCAGCATTTT.

This clonotype was counted a few times. V gene TRBV24-1 combines with J gene TRBJ1-2; 9 bases line up with TRBD1. The CDR3 runs 17 residues. Germline CDR1 reads KGHDR; CDR2 reads SFDVKD. Germline trimming cut 9 bases from V and 3 bases from J; bases unmatched to any gene: 16. CDR3 sequence reads: CATRTGLGTGFYYGYTF. The CDR3 coding sequence is TGTGCCACCCGCACGGGACTGGGGACAGGGTTTTACTATGGCTACACCTTC.

This clonotype was counted only a few times. The J gene is TRBJ2-3, the V gene TRBV5-6; 10 nucleotides match TRBD1. V gave up 1 base and J gave up 5 bases; unmatched junction bases: 7. CDR3 length: 16 residues. Germline values: CDR1 SGHDT, CDR2 YYEEEE. In nucleotides, the CDR3 is TGTGCCAGCAGCTTGATTCCGGGACAGGGGAAAGATACGCAGTATTTT. Its translation is CASSLIPGQGKDTQYF. Supplemented by reference TRBV5-6 and TRBJ2-3, the full variable domain reads DAGVTQSPTHLIKTRGQQVTLRCSPKSGHDTVSWYQQALGQGPQFIFQYYEEEERQRGNFPDRFSGHQFPNYSSELNVNALLLGDSALYLCASSLIPGQGKDTQYFGPGTRLTVL.

This clonotype was found many times. This sequence joins TRBV10-3 and TRBJ1-4, with D perhaps matching TRBD1 (5 bases). Germline V gene data show CDR1 as ENHRY and CDR2 as SYGVKD. V dropped 4 bases and J dropped 7 bases, with 10 bases sitting between them. The CDR3 has 13 amino acids. The CDR3 spells CAISARAGEKLFF. The CDR3 DNA sequence: TGTGCCATCAGTGCCAGGGCGGGTGAAAAACTGTTTTTT.

This clonotype was seen many times. The V gene is TRBV7-2, the J gene TRBJ1-2, with D possibly TRBD1 on 6 matching bases. CDR1 and CDR2 (germline): SGHTA, FQGNSA. The CDR3 totals 14 residues. Trimming shortened V by 5 bases and J by 4 bases, and 14 bases separated the two germline ends. The CDR3 spells CASSPRGRGYGYTF. In DNA, the CDR3 is TGTGCCAGCAGCCCCCGGGGGCGGGGCTATGGCTACACCTTC. The variable domain in full, completed from reference TRBV7-2 and TRBJ1-2, reads GAGVSQSPSNKVTEKGKDVELRCDPISGHTALYWYRQSLGQGLEFLIYFQGNSAPDKSGLPSDRFSAERTGGSVSTLTIQRTQQEDSAVYLCASSPRGRGYGYTFGSGTRLTVV.

This clonotype was recorded a few times. CDR3 in DNA: TGTGCCAGCAGCCAGCCGGGCCGGGCAGGCGAAAAACTGTTTTTT. Protein: CASSQPGRAGEKLFF. This chain connects TRBV4-2 to TRBJ1-4; D is ambiguous. The germline CDR1 and CDR2 sequences are LGHNA and YNFKEQ. CDR3 size: 15 residues. The germline V and J ends were trimmed by 3 bases and 8 bases, with 16 bases remaining between them.

This clonotype was seen repeatedly, ten times or more. J is TRBJ2-1 and V is TRBV24-1, with a possible D match to TRBD1 (6 bases). Germline CDR1 KGHDR, CDR2 SFDVKD. This CDR3 region has 13 residues. V was trimmed by 4 bases and J by 14 bases, leaving 17 bases between them. CDR3 loop: CATSDVTGNGEFF. The CDR3 nucleotides read TGTGCCACCAGTGACGTAACAGGGAATGGAGAGTTCTTC.

This clonotype was seen a few times. The genes are TRBV27 and TRBJ1-6; D is undetermined. The CDR3 extends over 13 amino acids. Germline CDR1 and CDR2: MNHEY and SMNVEV (reference sequence). V was clipped by 3 bases and J by 17 bases, with 17 bases between them. The CDR3 sequence: CASSFQSSGRFHF. CDR3 sequence (DNA): TGTGCCAGCAGTTTTCAGTCTTCGGGTCGGTTCCACTTT.

The chain employs TRBV5-4 and TRBJ2-2, with 9 bases fitting TRBD1. The CDR3 runs to 14 residues. V shed 7 bases, J shed 2 bases, and the junction held 3 bases outside the gene matches. The germline CDR1 and CDR2 sequences are SGHNT and YYREEE (reference sequence). The chain's CDR3 is CASSDRGNTGELFF. CDR3 nucleotide sequence: TGTGCCAGCTCGGACAGGGGAAACACCGGGGAGCTGTTTTTT.

The chain uses TRBV6-6 and TRBJ2-1, with TRBD1 matching 9 bases. CDR1 is MNHNY and CDR2 is SVGAGI in the germline V gene (reference sequence). V shed 6 bases, J shed 10 bases, and the junction held 7 bases outside the gene matches. The CDR3 contains 13 residues. CDR3 sequence (DNA): TGTGCCAGCAGATACGGGACAGGGAACGAGCAGTTCTTC. It codes for CASRYGTGNEQFF.